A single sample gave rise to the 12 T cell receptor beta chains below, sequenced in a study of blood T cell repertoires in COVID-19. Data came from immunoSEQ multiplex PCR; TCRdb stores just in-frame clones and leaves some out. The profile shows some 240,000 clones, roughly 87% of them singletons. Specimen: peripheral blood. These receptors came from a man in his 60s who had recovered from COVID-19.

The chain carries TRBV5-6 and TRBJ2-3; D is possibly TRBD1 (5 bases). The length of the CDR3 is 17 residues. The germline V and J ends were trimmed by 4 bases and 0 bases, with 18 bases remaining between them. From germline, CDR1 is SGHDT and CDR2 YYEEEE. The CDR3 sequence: CASSPPGWAASTDTQYF. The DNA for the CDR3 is TGTGCCAGCAGCCCTCCAGGGTGGGCGGCTAGCACAGATACGCAGTATTTT.

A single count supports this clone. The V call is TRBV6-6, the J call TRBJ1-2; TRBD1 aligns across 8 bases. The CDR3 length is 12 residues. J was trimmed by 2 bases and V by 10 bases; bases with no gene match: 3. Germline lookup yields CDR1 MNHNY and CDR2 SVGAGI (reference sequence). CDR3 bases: TGTGCCATAGGACAGGGAAACTATGGCTACACCTTC. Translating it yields CAIGQGNYGYTF.

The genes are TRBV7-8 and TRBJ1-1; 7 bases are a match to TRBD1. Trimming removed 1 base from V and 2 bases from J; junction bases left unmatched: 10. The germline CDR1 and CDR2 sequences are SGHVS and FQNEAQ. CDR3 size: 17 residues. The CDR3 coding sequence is TGTGCCAGCAGCTTAGGGAGACAGGGAATCACTAACACTGAAGCTTTCTTT. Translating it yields CASSLGRQGITNTEAFF.

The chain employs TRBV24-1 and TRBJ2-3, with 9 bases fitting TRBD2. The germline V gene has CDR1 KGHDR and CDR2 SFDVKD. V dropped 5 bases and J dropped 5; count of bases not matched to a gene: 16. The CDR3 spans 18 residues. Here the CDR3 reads CATSAPTSGILSGDTQYF. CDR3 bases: TGTGCCACCAGTGCCCCGACTAGCGGTATCCTTTCGGGAGATACGCAGTATTTT.

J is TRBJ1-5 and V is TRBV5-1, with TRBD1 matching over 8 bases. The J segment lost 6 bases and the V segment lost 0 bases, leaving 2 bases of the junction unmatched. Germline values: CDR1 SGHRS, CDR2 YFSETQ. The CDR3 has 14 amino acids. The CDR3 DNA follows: TGCGCCAGCAGCTTGGCCGACAGGGGTCAGCCCCAGCATTTT. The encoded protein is CASSLADRGQPQHF.

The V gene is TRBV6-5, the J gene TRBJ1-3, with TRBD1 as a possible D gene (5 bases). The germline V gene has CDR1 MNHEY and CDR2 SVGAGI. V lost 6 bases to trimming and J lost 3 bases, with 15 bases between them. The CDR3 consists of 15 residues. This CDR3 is CASSITGTYGNTIYF. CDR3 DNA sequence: TGTGCCAGCAGCATTACCGGGACTTATGGAAACACCATATATTTT.

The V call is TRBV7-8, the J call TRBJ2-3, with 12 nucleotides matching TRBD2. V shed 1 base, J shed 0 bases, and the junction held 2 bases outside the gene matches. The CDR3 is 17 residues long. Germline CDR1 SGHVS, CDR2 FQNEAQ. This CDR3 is CASSLGTSGTSTDTQYF. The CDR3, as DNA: TGTGCCAGCAGCTTAGGGACTAGCGGGACTAGCACAGATACGCAGTATTTT.

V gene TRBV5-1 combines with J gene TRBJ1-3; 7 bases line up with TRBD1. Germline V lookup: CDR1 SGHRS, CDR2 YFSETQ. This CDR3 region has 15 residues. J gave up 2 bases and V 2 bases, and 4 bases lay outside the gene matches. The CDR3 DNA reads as TGCGCCAGCAGCTTACAGGGGCATACTGGAAACACCATATATTTT. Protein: CASSLQGHTGNTIYF.

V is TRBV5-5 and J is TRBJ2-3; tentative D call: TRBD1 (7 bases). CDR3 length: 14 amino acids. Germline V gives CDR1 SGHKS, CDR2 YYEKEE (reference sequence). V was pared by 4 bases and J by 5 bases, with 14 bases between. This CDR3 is CASSKEGAGDTQYF. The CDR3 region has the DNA TGTGCCAGCAGCAAGGAGGGGGCAGGAGATACGCAGTATTTT.

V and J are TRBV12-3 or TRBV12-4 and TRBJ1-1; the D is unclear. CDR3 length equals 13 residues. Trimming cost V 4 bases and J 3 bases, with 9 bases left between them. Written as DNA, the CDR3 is TGTGCCAGCAGTTGGCGGAGCGACACTGAAGCTTTCTTT. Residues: CASSWRSDTEAFF.

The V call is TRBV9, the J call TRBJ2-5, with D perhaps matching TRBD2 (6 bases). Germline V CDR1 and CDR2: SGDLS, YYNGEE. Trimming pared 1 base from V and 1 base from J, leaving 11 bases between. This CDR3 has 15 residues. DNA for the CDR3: TGTGCCAGCAGCGTAAGAGCGGGCCCCCAAGAGACCCAGTACTTC. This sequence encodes CASSVRAGPQETQYF.

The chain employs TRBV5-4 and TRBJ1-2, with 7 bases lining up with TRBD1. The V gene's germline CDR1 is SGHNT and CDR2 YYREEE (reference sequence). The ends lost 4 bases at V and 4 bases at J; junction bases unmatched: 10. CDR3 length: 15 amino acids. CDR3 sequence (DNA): TGTGCCAGCAGCAAGGAAACAGGGGAGAGCTATGGCTACACCTTC. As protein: CASSKETGESYGYTF.